Listed below are T cell receptor beta chains from one sample, sequenced in a study of shared clonotypes between healthy human individuals. TCRdb's copy holds only in-frame clones and misses some; the assay was immunoSEQ multiplex PCR. The data hold around 2,000,000 clones, with approximately 94% observed a single time. Input material: naive CD8+ T cells sorted from blood. Receptors originate from a man younger than 35 in good health. Both conserved end residues are part of each CDR3. The D gene is left open where the match is weak. For some rows the clone size is stated as once, few or many, or as a class when expanded; others skip it.

d_call j_call v_call clone_size cdr3_nt cdr3_aa
- TRBJ2-4 TRBV29-1 - TGCAGCGTCCCGGTTGGAGGCATTCAGTACTTC CSVPVGGIQYF
TRBD2 TRBJ2-3 TRBV27 - TGTGCCAGCAGCCCTACTAGCGGGGGGAGGGATACGCAGTATTTT CASSPTSGGRDTQYF
TRBD2 TRBJ2-7 TRBV4-1 - TGCGCCAGCAGCCAAGTAGCGGGAGGGCCCCACGAGCAGTACTTC CASSQVAGGPHEQYF
TRBD1 TRBJ1-1 TRBV4-1 - TGCGCCAGCAGACTCCGGGACAGGGAAATGAACACTGAAGCTTTCTTT CASRLRDREMNTEAFF
TRBD2 TRBJ2-7 TRBV30 - TGTGCCTGGAGTCCGAGTCGTACTAGCGGAGATCCCTACGAGCAGTACTTC CAWSPSRTSGDPYEQYF
- TRBJ1-2 TRBV28 - TGTGCCAGCAGTTTTCGGGGGGGGCATGGCTACACCTTC CASSFRGGHGYTF
- TRBJ2-7 TRBV5-4 - TGTGCCAGCAGCTCGCGGGACTCCTACGAGCAGTACTTC CASSSRDSYEQYF
- TRBJ2-1 TRBV6-5 - TGTGCCAGCAGTTCCCGGGACGGGGGCTTCCACAATGAGCAGTTCTTC CASSSRDGGFHNEQFF
TRBD2 TRBJ2-7 TRBV7-6 - TGTGCCAGCAGCTTAGGGACTAGCGGCGAGCAGTACTTC CASSLGTSGEQYF
TRBD1 TRBJ1-1 TRBV13 - TGTGCCAGCAGCTTTGGGGGACAGGGGAGGAACACTGAAGCTTTCTTT CASSFGGQGRNTEAFF
- TRBJ2-1 TRBV6-5 many TGTGCCAGCAGTTACTCGGACGGGAGCTCCTACAATGAGCAGTTCTTC CASSYSDGSSYNEQFF
- TRBJ2-3 TRBV27 - TGTGCCAGCAGTTTATCCCTGGGGTTGGCGGGACCGCGCCGTTGGCAGTATTTT CASSLSLGLAGPRRWQYF
- TRBJ2-2 TRBV10-3 once TGTGCCATCAGTGACAGTAACACCGGGGAGCTGTTTTTT CAISDSNTGELFF
- TRBJ2-2 TRBV7-6 - TGTGCCAGCAGCATAAACAGGGCCACCGGGGAGCTGTTTTTT CASSINRATGELFF
- TRBJ2-7 TRBV30 once TGTGCCTGGTCGGTGGCGCGACTGAGTGACGAGCAGTACTTC CAWSVARLSDEQYF
- TRBJ2-5 TRBV10-3 once TGTGCCATCATGCCTAGCCTTCAAGAGACCCAGTACTTC CAIMPSLQETQYF
TRBD1 TRBJ1-1 TRBV7-8 - TGTGCCAGCAGCTTAGACGAGACAGGGGTTTTCACTGAAGCTTTCTTT CASSLDETGVFTEAFF
- TRBJ1-3 TRBV5-1 - TGCGCCAGCAGCTTGGGGGACTACACGGGAAACACCATATATTTT CASSLGDYTGNTIYF
- TRBJ2-7 TRBV4-1 - TGCGCCAGCAGCCAAGATAGGGGGAGCTCCTACGAGCAGTACTTC CASSQDRGSSYEQYF
- TRBJ2-2 TRBV6-9 - TGTGCCAGCTCCCAGGTCCACGGGGAGCTGTTTTTT CASSQVHGELFF
TRBD2 TRBJ2-1 TRBV11-2 - TGTGCCAGCAGCATCACTAGCGGGGGGGCGAATGAGCAGTTCTTC CASSITSGGANEQFF
- TRBJ2-7 TRBV4-1 - TGCGCCAGCAGCCCAACTAGTGCCTACGAGCAGTACTTC CASSPTSAYEQYF
TRBD2 TRBJ2-7 TRBV5-4 - TGTGCCAGCAGCTCGGATGGAACCCCGCCGGGACTAGCGTTCTCCTACGAGCAGTACTTC CASSSDGTPPGLAFSYEQYF
- TRBJ1-2 TRBV5-4 - TGTGCCAGCAGCTTGGCCCCCCTCGATGGCTACACCTTC CASSLAPLDGYTF
- TRBJ2-7 TRBV9 - TGTGCCAGCAGCGCATGGGACGGCTACGAGCAGTACTTC CASSAWDGYEQYF
TRBD2 TRBJ2-1 TRBV11-2 - TGTGCCAGCAGCTTACTCCTGACTAGCGGGGGATACAATGAGCAGTTCTTC CASSLLLTSGGYNEQFF
- TRBJ1-2 TRBV4-1 - TGCGCCAGCAGCCCCCGTGGCCCCTATGGCTACACCTTC CASSPRGPYGYTF
- TRBJ1-6 TRBV6-5 - TGTGCCAGCACAGGGTCAGGGAGCAATTCACCCCTCCACTTT CASTGSGSNSPLHF
- TRBJ2-7 TRBV6-5 - TGTGCCAGCAGCCTAGGGGGGGCCGAGCAGTACTTC CASSLGGAEQYF
- TRBJ2-1 TRBV11-3 - TGTGCCAGCAGCAAGAGGGGGGAGGGTAATGAGCAGTTCTTC CASSKRGEGNEQFF
- TRBJ2-7 TRBV7-2 once TGTGCCAGCAGTTCTAACTACGAGCAGTACTTC CASSSNYEQYF
- TRBJ2-1 TRBV6-5 - TGTGCCAGCAGCTACAGGGCCCCAAACTACAATGAGCAGTTCTTC CASSYRAPNYNEQFF
- TRBJ1-2 TRBV25-1 - TGTGCCAGCAGTAACGGTTATGGCTACACCTTC CASSNGYGYTF
- TRBJ1-1 TRBV27 - TGTGCCAGCAGTCCACGACCCTTTTTTGAAGCTTTCTTT CASSPRPFFEAFF
- TRBJ2-4 TRBV7-9 - TGTGCCAGCAGCCAGCCCGGGGGAACCAAAAACATTCAGTACTTC CASSQPGGTKNIQYF
- TRBJ2-1 TRBV11-2 - TGTGCCAGCAGCTTACTGGGGATTGAGCAGTTCTTC CASSLLGIEQFF
- TRBJ2-3 TRBV5-4 - TGTGCCAGCAGCTTGTGGTCAGATACGCAGTATTTT CASSLWSDTQYF
- TRBJ2-3 TRBV27 - TGTGCCAGCCGGGGGTTGGTGCAGTATTTT CASRGLVQYF
- TRBJ2-7 TRBV19 - TGTGCCAGTAGTGCTACCCAAGGCGAGCAGTACTTC CASSATQGEQYF
TRBD1 TRBJ1-4 TRBV10-2 - TGCGCCAGCAGTGCAAGTACAGGGGAAGAGGTTTGGGCTAATGAAAAACTGTTTTTT CASSASTGEEVWANEKLFF